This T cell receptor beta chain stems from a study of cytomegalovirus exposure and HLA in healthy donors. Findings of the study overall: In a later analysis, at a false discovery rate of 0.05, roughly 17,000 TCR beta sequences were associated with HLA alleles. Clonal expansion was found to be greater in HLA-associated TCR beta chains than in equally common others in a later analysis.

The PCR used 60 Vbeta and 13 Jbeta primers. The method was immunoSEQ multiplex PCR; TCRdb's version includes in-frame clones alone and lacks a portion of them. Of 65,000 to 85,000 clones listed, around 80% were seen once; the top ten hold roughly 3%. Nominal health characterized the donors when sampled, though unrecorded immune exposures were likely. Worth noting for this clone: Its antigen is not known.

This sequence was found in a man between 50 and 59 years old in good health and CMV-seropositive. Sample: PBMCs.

CDR3: CASSLRTGYTGELFF. CDR3 nucleotides: TGCGCCAGCAGCTTAAGGACAGGGTACACCGGGGAGCTGTTTTTT. The V gene is TRBV5-1, the J gene TRBJ2-2; 8 bases match TRBD1. The V gene's germline CDR1 is SGHRS and CDR2 YFSETQ. J was trimmed by 3 bases and V by 2 bases; bases with no gene match: 3. The length of the CDR3 is 15 residues.